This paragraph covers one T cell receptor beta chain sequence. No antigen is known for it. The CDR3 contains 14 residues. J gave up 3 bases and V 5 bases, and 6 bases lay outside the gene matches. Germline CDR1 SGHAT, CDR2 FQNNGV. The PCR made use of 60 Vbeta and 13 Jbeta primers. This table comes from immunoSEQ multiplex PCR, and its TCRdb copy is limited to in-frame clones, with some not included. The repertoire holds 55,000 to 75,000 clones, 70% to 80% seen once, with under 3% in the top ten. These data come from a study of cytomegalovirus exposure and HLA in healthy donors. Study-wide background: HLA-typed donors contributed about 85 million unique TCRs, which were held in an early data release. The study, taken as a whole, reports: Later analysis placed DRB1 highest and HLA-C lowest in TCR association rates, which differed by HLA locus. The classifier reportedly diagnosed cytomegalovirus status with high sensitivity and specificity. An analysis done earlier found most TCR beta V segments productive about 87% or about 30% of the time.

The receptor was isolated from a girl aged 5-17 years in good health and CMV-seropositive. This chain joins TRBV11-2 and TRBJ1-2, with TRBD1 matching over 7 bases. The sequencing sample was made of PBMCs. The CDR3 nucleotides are TGTGCCAGCAGCCGGATCGACAGGGACTATGGCTACACCTTC. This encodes CASSRIDRDYGYTF.